The rows below give T cell receptor beta chains drawn from one sample of a study of blood T cell repertoires in COVID-19. The method was immunoSEQ multiplex PCR; TCRdb's version includes in-frame clones alone and lacks a portion of them. The profile covers over 75,000 clones, with 90% appearing a single time and about 1.6% taken by the ten largest. The specimen sequenced was peripheral blood. These receptors all come from a human donor with active COVID-19. The donor label of this sample is uncertain. The CDR3 runs from the conserved cysteine through the conserved F or W. The D gene is left open where the match is weak. Some rows mark clone size as missing; the rest say once, few, many or name a class of expanded clone.

v_call	d_call	j_call	clone_size	cdr3_nt	cdr3_aa
TRBV6-6	TRBD2	TRBJ2-7	.	TGTGCCAGCAGTTACGCGACGGGGGGGTCCTACGAGCAGTACTTC	CASSYATGGSYEQYF
TRBV19	TRBD2	TRBJ2-1	.	TGTGCCAGTAGTCCGGGGGGGCCTTCCTACAATGAGCAGTTCTTC	CASSPGGPSYNEQFF
TRBV7-2	.	TRBJ2-7	.	TGTGCCAGCAGCTCCATTTACGAGCAGTACTTC	CASSSIYEQYF
TRBV5-1	TRBD1	TRBJ1-1	.	TGCGCCAGCAGCGCGGGACAGATGAACACTGAAGCTTTCTTT	CASSAGQMNTEAFF
TRBV7-6	.	TRBJ1-5	.	TGTGCCAGCAGCTTAGGCGCGGGGGGCGTAAATAGCAATCAGCCCCAGCATTTT	CASSLGAGGVNSNQPQHF
TRBV5-1	.	TRBJ1-1	.	TGCGCCAGCCAGCCGACTATGAACACTGAAGCTTTCTTT	CASQPTMNTEAFF
TRBV6-2/TRBV6-3	TRBD1	TRBJ2-7	.	TGTGCCAGCAGTGTAGCTGGGACAGCCACCTTAAAGCAGTACTTC	CASSVAGTATLKQYF
TRBV19	.	TRBJ1-1	.	TGTGCCAGTAGTATAGCGGGGGGTTGGACTGAAGCTTTCTTT	CASSIAGGWTEAFF
TRBV27	.	TRBJ2-3	few	TGTGCCAGCAGTGCCCAGACAGTCACAGATACGCAGTATTTT	CASSAQTVTDTQYF
TRBV12-3/TRBV12-4	.	TRBJ1-4	.	TGTGCCAGCAGGCCTACATGGGGCGAAAAACTGTTTTTT	CASRPTWGEKLFF
TRBV19	.	TRBJ2-7	once	TGTGCCAGTAGTAATACAGGGATTGAGCAGTACTTC	CASSNTGIEQYF
TRBV9	TRBD1	TRBJ2-2	.	TGTGCCAGCAGCGTAGCGGCAGGGGGCGTCACCGGGGAGCTGTTTTTT	CASSVAAGGVTGELFF
TRBV5-1	TRBD2	TRBJ2-3	.	TGCGCCAGCAGCTTGGGGGCTGCGGGGCGGGGGTTAACCACAGATACGCAGTATTTT	CASSLGAAGRGLTTDTQYF
TRBV30	.	TRBJ1-6	.	TGTGCCTGGAGTGTATTTCCGGGGAGCTCCTATAATTCACCCCTCCACTTT	CAWSVFPGSSYNSPLHF
TRBV7-2	TRBD1	TRBJ1-5	.	TGTGCCAGCAGCCAGGACAGGGGCGCGGTTCAGCCCCAGCATTTT	CASSQDRGAVQPQHF
TRBV7-9	TRBD1	TRBJ2-3	.	TGTGCCAGCAGGACTACAGGGGGCCGGGATACGCAGTATTTT	CASRTTGGRDTQYF
TRBV7-7	TRBD1	TRBJ2-5	.	TGTGCTAGCAGCTTAGGACAGGGGGTCCAAGAGACCCAGTACTTC	CASSLGQGVQETQYF
TRBV11-2	TRBD1	TRBJ1-1	.	TGTGCCAGCAGCTTAGCGGTGGGGACAGTGAGTATAGCTTTCTTT	CASSLAVGTVSIAFF
TRBV7-2	TRBD1	TRBJ2-7	few	TGTGCCAGTATCCCGGGACAGGGTCCCTACGAGCAGTACTTC	CASIPGQGPYEQYF
TRBV27	TRBD1	TRBJ1-2	.	TGTGCCAGCAGTCCGCGGACAGGGCCCAACTATGGCTACACCTTC	CASSPRTGPNYGYTF
TRBV19	.	TRBJ1-2	.	TGTGCCAGTAGTATAGGCAATTCGGACTATGGCTACACCTTC	CASSIGNSDYGYTF
TRBV25-1	TRBD1	TRBJ2-7	.	TGTGCCAGCAGTGCCCTTGGGACAGCTTACGAGCAGTACTTC	CASSALGTAYEQYF
TRBV6-6	TRBD2	TRBJ2-7	.	TGTGCCAGCAGTCACGGTACTAGCGGGTTTCAACGAGTCTACGAGCAGTACTTC	CASSHGTSGFQRVYEQYF
TRBV4-3	TRBD1	TRBJ2-1	.	TGCGCCAGCAGCCAAGATATGAGACAGGGGGCGGATGAGCAGTTCTTC	CASSQDMRQGADEQFF
TRBV6-2/TRBV6-3	.	TRBJ1-3	.	TGTGCCAGCAGTTACCTCGGGAGCTCTGGAAACACCATATATTTT	CASSYLGSSGNTIYF
TRBV19	.	TRBJ1-1	.	TGTGCCAGTAGTATAGGAGGAATTGAAGCTTTCTTT	CASSIGGIEAFF
TRBV5-1	.	TRBJ2-1	.	TGCGCCAGCAGCTCGACCCTACAGGGATTCAATGAGCAGTTCTTC	CASSSTLQGFNEQFF
TRBV6-5	TRBD1	TRBJ2-5	.	TGTGCCAGCAGCTCCTACAGGGGAGAAGAGACCCAGTACTTC	CASSSYRGEETQYF
TRBV18	.	TRBJ2-1	.	TGTGCCAGCTCACCATACCGGGGGGCCTATGAGCAGTTCTTC	CASSPYRGAYEQFF
TRBV5-4	.	TRBJ2-1	.	TGTGCCAGCTTACTCCCTAACAATGAGCAGTTCTTC	CASLLPNNEQFF
TRBV6-5	TRBD1	TRBJ1-5	.	TGTGCCAGCAGTTCCCGGGACAGGGGCAATCAGCCCCAGCATTTT	CASSSRDRGNQPQHF
TRBV30	.	TRBJ1-2	.	TGTGCCTGGAGTGTACGACGGGGGGGTAGGGGCTACACCTTC	CAWSVRRGGRGYTF
TRBV5-8	.	TRBJ2-7	few	TGTGCCAGCAGCTTGGGTCGGGTCCCCTATTTCCCCCTCTACGAGCAGTACTTC	CASSLGRVPYFPLYEQYF
TRBV9	.	TRBJ2-1	many	TGTGCCAGCAGCGTTTCCGTAGGTGCGGGGGCCGGGAATGAGCAGTTCTTC	CASSVSVGAGAGNEQFF
TRBV6-1	TRBD1	TRBJ1-5	.	TGTGCCAGCAGTGGGCGACAGGGGGCTAGCAATCAGCCCCAGCATTTT	CASSGRQGASNQPQHF
TRBV4-1	.	TRBJ1-6	.	TGCGCCAGCAGCCAAGAGGGGCAGGAAAGCTTACCCCTCCACTTT	CASSQEGQESLPLHF
TRBV18	.	TRBJ1-2	.	TGTGCCAGCTCACCTCGCGCACCCCTTTATGGCTACACCTTC	CASSPRAPLYGYTF
TRBV6-5	.	TRBJ1-4	.	TGTGCCAGCAGCCAGCAGCCGGGGGTCGATGAAAAACTGTTTTTT	CASSQQPGVDEKLFF
TRBV3-1/TRBV3-2	.	TRBJ2-7	.	TGTGCCAGCAGCCAAGCGCAGGCCGCTTACTACGAGCAGTACTTC	CASSQAQAAYYEQYF
TRBV3-1/TRBV3-2	TRBD1	TRBJ2-7	.	TGTGCCAGCAGCTTCCAGACAGGGTTCTACGAGCAGTACTTC	CASSFQTGFYEQYF
TRBV28	.	TRBJ2-7	.	TGTGCCAGCAGTGGAGCGACTCTCTTTGGATTCGACGAGCAGTACTTC	CASSGATLFGFDEQYF
TRBV4-1	.	TRBJ1-3	.	TGCGCCAGCAGCCCGGGGATAGGGAAGAGAAACACCATATATTTT	CASSPGIGKRNTIYF
TRBV7-2	TRBD1	TRBJ2-7	.	TGTGCCAGCAGCCGCGGACAGGGGCCCTACGAGCAGTACTTC	CASSRGQGPYEQYF
TRBV5-5	.	TRBJ2-3	.	TGTGCCAGCAGCTCCCTCGGGTTTTCAGATACGCAGTATTTT	CASSSLGFSDTQYF
TRBV9	.	TRBJ1-1	.	TGTGCCAGCAGCGGCACACAGGGGAACACTGAAGCTTTCTTT	CASSGTQGNTEAFF
TRBV4-2	.	TRBJ1-1	.	TGTGCCAGCAGCCATTCAACAGGGTGGAACACTGAAGCTTTCTTT	CASSHSTGWNTEAFF
TRBV5-4	.	TRBJ1-1	.	TGTGCCAGCAGCGGCGACCCGGGGACTGAAGCTTTCTTT	CASSGDPGTEAFF
TRBV2	.	TRBJ1-6	.	TGTGCCAGCAGTGCAAATTCACCCCTCCACTTT	CASSANSPLHF
TRBV18	.	TRBJ2-7	.	TGTGCCAGCTCACCACTCGTTATGGGGGGCGAGCAGTACTTC	CASSPLVMGGEQYF
TRBV6-2/TRBV6-3	.	TRBJ1-2	few	TGTGCCAGCAGTTACCAGGCTGTTGGAGGCTACACCTTC	CASSYQAVGGYTF
TRBV2	TRBD1	TRBJ1-6	.	TGTGCCAGCAGTGAGGCCGGACAGGGAAATTCACCCCTCCACTTT	CASSEAGQGNSPLHF
TRBV4-1	TRBD1	TRBJ2-7	.	TGCGCCAGCAGCCCCCGACAGGGATCGGGCGAGCAGTACTTC	CASSPRQGSGEQYF
TRBV5-1	TRBD1	TRBJ1-1	few	TGCGCCAGCAGAACTGGACAGGGTCTCACTGAAGCTTTCTTT	CASRTGQGLTEAFF
TRBV11-3	.	TRBJ2-7	few	TGTGCCAGCAGCTCCCTTGACGGGAAGGAGCAGTACTTC	CASSSLDGKEQYF
TRBV6-2/TRBV6-3	.	TRBJ1-4	.	TGTGCCAGCAGTTACGCGCTATTTGAAAAACTGTTTTTT	CASSYALFEKLFF
TRBV27	.	TRBJ2-7	.	TGTGCCAGCAGTATTCGTGGCCCCTACGAGCAGTACTTC	CASSIRGPYEQYF
TRBV6-1	.	TRBJ2-7	.	TGTGCCAGCAGTGAAGCGGGGGCAGGGCACCAGTACTTC	CASSEAGAGHQYF
TRBV15	.	TRBJ1-6	once	TGTGCCACCAGCAGAGATGTTGGGTCAGGGGCTAGGAATTCACCCCTCCACTTT	CATSRDVGSGARNSPLHF
TRBV7-2	TRBD1	TRBJ2-7	.	TGTGCCAGCAGCTTAGGGACAGGGGGTTTGTACGAGCAGTACTTC	CASSLGTGGLYEQYF
TRBV19	TRBD2	TRBJ2-3	.	TGTGCCAGTAGTGCTAGCGGGGGAAGCACAGATACGCAGTATTTT	CASSASGGSTDTQYF